These 19 T cell receptor beta chains originate from one sample sequenced in a study of blood T cell repertoires in COVID-19. Assay: immunoSEQ multiplex PCR; the TCRdb copy retains only in-frame clones and omits some. The data contain about 130,000 clones, approximately 81% of them singletons. The sample was peripheral blood. All receptors come from a man in his forties with active or convalescent COVID-19.

This sequence joins TRBV29-1 and TRBJ1-2; D uncertain. Germline V gene sequence: CDR1 SQVTM, CDR2 ANQGSEA. There are 13 residues in the CDR3. Trimming removed 4 bases from V and 3 bases from J, with 12 bases in between. The CDR3 reads CSVAREADYGYTF. As DNA, the CDR3 is TGCAGCGTTGCTAGGGAAGCGGACTATGGCTACACCTTC.

This clone was seen a single time. The chain carries TRBV30 and TRBJ1-2; D is uncertain. The CDR3 totals 10 residues. Germline-derived CDR1 and CDR2 are GTSNPN and SVGIG (reference sequence). Trimming left V 7 bases short and J 2 bases short, with 5 bases between. CDR3 nucleotide sequence: TGTGCCTTGCAGAACTATGGCTACACCTTC. Its translation: CALQNYGYTF.

The J gene is TRBJ2-3, the V gene TRBV20-1; 8 bases match TRBD1. This CDR3 contains 18 residues. Germline V gene lookup returns CDR1 DFQATT and CDR2 SNEGSKA (reference sequence). J lost 2 bases, V lost 3 bases, and 16 bases had no gene match. CDR3 in DNA: TGCAGTGCTAGTTCATGGGGGACAGGCTTCGGTAACACAGATACGCAGTATTTT. It encodes CSASSWGTGFGNTDTQYF.

The rearrangement uses TRBV18 and TRBJ2-7; 12 positions agree with TRBD2. This CDR3 spans 15 amino acids. Germline V gene lookup returns CDR1 KGHSH and CDR2 LQKENI. The V and J ends lost 3 bases and 4 bases, in that order; junction bases with no gene match: 4. DNA for the CDR3: TGTGCCAGCTCACCGGGACTAGCGGGTCTGTACGAGCAGTACTTC. Its protein product is CASSPGLAGLYEQYF.

This chain connects TRBV7-6 to TRBJ1-1, with D uncertain. This CDR3 comprises 13 residues. CDR1 is SGHVS, CDR2 FNYEAQ, per germline. Trimming shortened V by 5 bases and J by 9 bases, and 16 bases separated the two germline ends. CDR3 in amino acids: CASSPSIDLKAFF. The CDR3 DNA follows: TGTGCCAGCAGCCCGTCCATTGACTTAAAAGCTTTCTTT.

This clone was observed a handful of times. The gene calls are TRBV9 and TRBJ1-2; possibly TRBD1 for D (5 bases). Trimming took off 0 bases at V and 4 bases at J, with 13 bases between the two ends. This CDR3 is built from 15 residues. Germline CDR1 is SGDLS and CDR2 is YYNGEE. The CDR3 DNA follows: TGTGCCAGCAGCGTAGATGGCAGGGCCGGCTATGGCTACACCTTC. This encodes CASSVDGRAGYGYTF.

The chain uses TRBV14 and TRBJ2-7; the D is unclear. This CDR3 is built from 12 residues. Trimming pared 3 bases from V and 3 bases from J, leaving 6 bases between. Germline CDR1 is SGHDN and CDR2 is FVKESK. Here the CDR3 reads CASSQVYYEQYF. The DNA for the CDR3 is TGTGCCAGCAGCCAGGTCTACTACGAGCAGTACTTC.

The V call is TRBV5-1, the J call TRBJ2-1, with 11 bases fitting TRBD2. V lost 4 bases, J lost 6 bases, and 9 bases stayed unmatched. The CDR3 spans 16 residues. CDR1 SGHRS and CDR2 YFSETQ come from the germline V gene. CDR3 in amino acids: CASSRVSGGARNEQFF. The CDR3 DNA is TGCGCCAGCAGCAGAGTTAGCGGGGGGGCCCGCAATGAGCAGTTCTTC.

The chain joins TRBV3-1 (or the pseudogene TRBV3-2) to TRBJ2-7; D is possibly TRBD1 (5 bases). Looked up from germline, CDR1 is LGHDT and CDR2 is YNNKEL (reference sequence). V lost 6 bases and J 6 bases, leaving 18 bases between the germline ends. The CDR3 sequence is 14 residues long. CDR3 region: CASRPEGRGSEQYF. The CDR3, as DNA: TGTGCCAGCAGGCCTGAAGGTAGGGGATCCGAGCAGTACTTC.

This clone was observed a few times. The chain is built from TRBV12-3 or TRBV12-4 and TRBJ1-5, with TRBD1 identical over 7 bases. The V segment lost 7 bases and the J segment 4 bases; nucleotides outside the gene matches: 4. This CDR3 region has 13 residues. This chain's CDR3 is CASTDRANQPQHF. The CDR3 nucleotides are TGTGCCAGCACCGACAGGGCGAATCAGCCCCAGCATTTT.

The chain employs TRBV2 and TRBJ1-2; D is undetermined. Germline lookup yields CDR1 SNHLY and CDR2 FYNNEI. The CDR3 length is 11 residues. V gave up 7 bases and J gave up 1 base, with 4 bases separating them. The CDR3 protein is CASTLNYGYTF. CDR3 nucleotide sequence: TGTGCCAGCACTCTTAACTATGGCTACACCTTC.

The CDR3 sequence: CASSFPTGEETQYF. The CDR3 coding sequence is TGCGCCAGCAGCTTTCCGACAGGGGAAGAGACCCAGTACTTC. V usage is TRBV5-1 and J usage is TRBJ2-5; 8 bases align to TRBD1. CDR1 is SGHRS and CDR2 is YFSETQ in the germline V gene. J lost 3 bases, V lost 2 bases, and 3 bases had no gene match. The CDR3 is made up of 14 amino acids.

The gene calls are TRBV14 and TRBJ1-2; D is undetermined. Trimming removed 0 bases from V and 7 bases from J, with 12 bases in between. The CDR3 covers 14 residues. Germline V gene sequence: CDR1 SGHDN, CDR2 FVKESK. The CDR3 DNA sequence: TGTGCCAGCAGCCAAGATTGGAGAGGCCCTGGCTACACCTTC. The encoded protein is CASSQDWRGPGYTF. The whole variable domain, filled in from reference TRBV14 and TRBJ1-2, reads EAGVTQFPSHSVIEKGQTVTLRCDPISGHDNLYWYRRVMGKEIKFLLHFVKESKQDESGMPNNRFLAERTGGTYSTLKVQPAELEDSGVYFCASSQDWRGPGYTFGSGTRLTVV.

The chain has TRBV7-9 and TRBJ1-1; D unclear. Trimming removed 0 bases from V and 7 bases from J, with 6 bases in between. The CDR3 consists of 12 residues. Looked up from germline, CDR1 is SEHNR and CDR2 is FQNEAQ (reference sequence). CDR3 sequence reads: CASSLAEGEAFF. In DNA form, the CDR3 reads TGTGCCAGCAGCTTAGCCGAGGGTGAAGCTTTCTTT.

The J gene is TRBJ1-3, the V gene TRBV5-1, with no clear D. Germline CDR1 is SGHRS and CDR2 is YFSETQ. The length of the CDR3 is 16 residues. Trimming removed 4 bases at V and 1 base at J, with 15 bases between. The DNA of the CDR3 is TGCGCCAGCAGCCCTATAGTAGGAGGATCTGGAAACACCATATATTTT. This sequence encodes CASSPIVGGSGNTIYF.

The rearrangement links TRBV19 to TRBJ1-2, with D possibly being TRBD1 (5 bases). The CDR3 has 14 amino acids. Germline V gene sequence: CDR1 LNHDA, CDR2 SQIVND (reference sequence). Trimming pared 3 bases from V and 4 bases from J, leaving 12 bases between. The CDR3 DNA reads as TGTGCCAGTAGTATCGAAGGACAATCCTATGGCTACACCTTC. Translation gives CASSIEGQSYGYTF.

This chain connects TRBV5-1 to TRBJ1-2, with a weak D call TRBD1 (6 bases). Trimming left V 4 bases short and J 4 bases short, with 14 bases between. CDR1 SGHRS and CDR2 YFSETQ come from the germline V gene. There are 14 residues in the CDR3. This CDR3 reads CASSRSGGAYGYTF. Here the CDR3 DNA reads TGCGCCAGCAGCAGAAGCGGGGGGGCCTATGGCTACACCTTC.

The gene calls are TRBV18 and TRBJ1-4, with D perhaps TRBD1 (5 bases). Per germline, CDR1 KGHSH and CDR2 LQKENI. This CDR3 spans 15 amino acids. The germline V and J ends were trimmed by 3 bases and 8 bases, with 16 bases remaining between them. Written as DNA, the CDR3 is TGTGCCAGCTCACCGGGGCGGCAGGCAAAGGAAAAACTGTTTTTT. Its protein product is CASSPGRQAKEKLFF.

This chain connects TRBV11-3 to TRBJ1-2, with D unclear. Trimming removed 7 bases at V and 5 bases at J, with 14 bases between. CDR1 and CDR2 from the germline V gene are SGHNT and YENEEA. The CDR3 extends over 13 amino acids. The DNA of the CDR3 is TGTGCCAGCACCAACGTCGGGGAATATGGCTACACCTTC. The encoded protein is CASTNVGEYGYTF.